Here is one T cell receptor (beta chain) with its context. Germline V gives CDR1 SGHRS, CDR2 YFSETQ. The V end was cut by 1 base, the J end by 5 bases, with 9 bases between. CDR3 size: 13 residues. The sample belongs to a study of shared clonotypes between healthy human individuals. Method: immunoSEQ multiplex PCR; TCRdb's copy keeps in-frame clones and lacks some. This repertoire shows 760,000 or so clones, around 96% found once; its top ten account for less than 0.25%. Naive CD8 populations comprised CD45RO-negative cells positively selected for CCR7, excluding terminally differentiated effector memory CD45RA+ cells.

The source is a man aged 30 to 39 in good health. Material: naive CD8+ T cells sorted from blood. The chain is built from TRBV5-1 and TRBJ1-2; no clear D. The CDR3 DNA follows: TGCGCCAGCAGCTTGTGGGTAGAGTATGGCTACACCTTC. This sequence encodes CASSLWVEYGYTF.